This is a list of T cell receptor beta chains from one sample in a study of neurological immune-mediated disorders. TCRdb fed the 5' RACE reads into MiXCR, producing one record per CDR3 protein. In the table there are about 40,000 distinct CDR3 sequences, 2.5% of which are singletons. Sequencing was carried out using PBMCs. The receptor set was obtained from a man aged 50-59 years with multiple sclerosis. CDR3s include the opening cysteine and the closing phenylalanine or tryptophan. Each record gives: J gene, V gene, clone size, D gene, CDR3 protein, CDR3 DNA. The D gene is left open where the match is weak. Not all rows give a size; the values are once, few, many and, for expanded clones, a class.

J gene: TRBJ1-2; V gene: TRBV27; clone size: many; D gene: TRBD1; CDR3 protein: CASSVTGDGYTF; CDR3 DNA: TGTGCCAGCAGTGTGACAGGGGATGGCTACACCTTC
J gene: TRBJ2-5; V gene: TRBV5-5; clone size: many; D gene: -; CDR3 protein: CASSLIGGQYF; CDR3 DNA: TGTGCCAGCAGCTTGATAGGGGGCCAGTACTTC
J gene: TRBJ2-6; V gene: TRBV5-1; clone size: many; D gene: -; CDR3 protein: CASTGTGANVLTF; CDR3 DNA: TGCGCCAGCACCGGGACTGGGGCCAACGTCCTGACTTTC
J gene: TRBJ2-3; V gene: TRBV6-5; clone size: many; D gene: TRBD2; CDR3 protein: CASNPAGGLTDTQYF; CDR3 DNA: TGTGCCAGCAACCCAGCGGGGGGCCTCACAGATACGCAGTATTTT
J gene: TRBJ1-1; V gene: TRBV6-5; clone size: many; D gene: -; CDR3 protein: CASRTGPLINTEAFF; CDR3 DNA: TGTGCCAGCAGAACAGGGCCCCTTATTAACACTGAAGCTTTCTTT
J gene: TRBJ1-1; V gene: TRBV5-1; clone size: many; D gene: -; CDR3 protein: CASSLGQIIGEAFF; CDR3 DNA: TGCGCCAGCAGCTTGGGCCAGATCATAGGTGAAGCTTTCTTT
J gene: TRBJ1-2; V gene: TRBV12-3/TRBV12-4; clone size: many; D gene: -; CDR3 protein: CASSLQGDPYGYTF; CDR3 DNA: TGTGCCAGCAGTTTGCAGGGAGATCCCTATGGCTACACCTTC
J gene: TRBJ2-7; V gene: TRBV7-7; clone size: many; D gene: -; CDR3 protein: CATHRVRRDEQYF; CDR3 DNA: TGTGCCACCCACAGGGTTCGGAGGGACGAGCAGTACTTC
J gene: TRBJ1-2; V gene: TRBV20-1; clone size: many; D gene: -; CDR3 protein: CSAPNRAGGYTF; CDR3 DNA: TGCAGTGCCCCCAATCGGGCCGGAGGCTACACCTTC
J gene: TRBJ1-5; V gene: TRBV6-6; clone size: -; D gene: TRBD1; CDR3 protein: CASSYGGQGARNQPQNF; CDR3 DNA: TGTGCCAGCAGCTACGGGGGACAGGGGGCTCGCAATCAGCCCCAGAATTTT
J gene: TRBJ2-5; V gene: TRBV4-2; clone size: many; D gene: TRBD2; CDR3 protein: CASSQTGGMSETQYF; CDR3 DNA: TGTGCCAGCAGCCAGACGGGGGGGATGTCAGAGACCCAGTACTTC
J gene: TRBJ2-7; V gene: TRBV7-8; clone size: many; D gene: -; CDR3 protein: CASSFPEGSSYEQYF; CDR3 DNA: TGTGCCAGCAGCTTCCCCGAAGGCAGCTCCTACGAGCAGTACTTC
J gene: TRBJ1-1; V gene: TRBV29-1; clone size: many; D gene: -; CDR3 protein: CSVRRDTEAFF; CDR3 DNA: TGCAGCGTACGACGGGACACTGAAGCTTTCTTT
J gene: TRBJ2-3; V gene: TRBV12-3/TRBV12-4; clone size: many; D gene: TRBD2; CDR3 protein: CASTLAGGSTDTQYF; CDR3 DNA: TGTGCCAGCACACTAGCGGGGGGTTCCACAGATACGCAGTATTTT
J gene: TRBJ2-5; V gene: TRBV3-1; clone size: many; D gene: -; CDR3 protein: CASSRDRQETQYF; CDR3 DNA: TGTGCCAGCAGCCGAGACAGGCAAGAGACCCAGTACTTC
J gene: TRBJ1-4; V gene: TRBV6-5; clone size: many; D gene: -; CDR3 protein: CASSYRGGKLFF; CDR3 DNA: TGTGCCAGCAGTTACCGGGGCGGAAAACTGTTTTTT
J gene: TRBJ1-2; V gene: TRBV20-1; clone size: -; D gene: -; CDR3 protein: CSAREGGSTFYGYTF; CDR3 DNA: TGCAGTGCTAGAGAGGGGGGCAGCACCTTCTATGGCTACACCTTC
J gene: TRBJ2-1; V gene: TRBV9; clone size: many; D gene: -; CDR3 protein: CASSVEGDSYNEQFF; CDR3 DNA: TGTGCCAGCAGCGTAGAGGGGGATTCTTACAATGAGCAGTTCTTC
J gene: TRBJ1-6; V gene: TRBV7-9; clone size: many; D gene: -; CDR3 protein: CASSLQENSPLHF; CDR3 DNA: TGTGCCAGCAGCTTACAGGAAAATTCACCCCTCCACTTT
J gene: TRBJ1-5; V gene: TRBV21-1; clone size: many; D gene: -; CDR3 protein: CASSKDDRGDQPQHF; CDR3 DNA: TGTGCCAGCAGCAAAGACGACAGGGGTGATCAGCCCCAGCATTTT
J gene: TRBJ1-5; V gene: TRBV28; clone size: many; D gene: TRBD1; CDR3 protein: CASSLWFTGGGNQPQHF; CDR3 DNA: TGTGCCAGCAGTTTATGGTTTACAGGGGGCGGCAATCAGCCCCAGCATTTT
J gene: TRBJ2-4; V gene: TRBV29-1; clone size: many; D gene: TRBD1; CDR3 protein: CSVLYAGGGGKNIQYF; CDR3 DNA: TGCAGCGTTCTCTACGCAGGGGGCGGAGGCAAAAACATTCAGTACTTC
J gene: TRBJ2-4; V gene: TRBV15; clone size: many; D gene: -; CDR3 protein: CATGGSDRENIQYF; CDR3 DNA: TGTGCCACCGGGGGTAGTGATCGCGAAAACATTCAGTACTTC
J gene: TRBJ2-5; V gene: TRBV5-1; clone size: many; D gene: -; CDR3 protein: CASSFQGGEETQYF; CDR3 DNA: TGCGCCAGCAGCTTCCAGGGCGGGGAAGAGACCCAGTACTTC
J gene: TRBJ2-3; V gene: TRBV5-8; clone size: many; D gene: TRBD1; CDR3 protein: CASSGGTGVRDTQYF; CDR3 DNA: TGTGCCAGCAGCGGCGGGACAGGGGTCAGGGATACGCAGTATTTT
J gene: TRBJ2-4; V gene: TRBV19; clone size: few; D gene: TRBD1; CDR3 protein: CASSWTGGSKNIQYF; CDR3 DNA: TGTGCCAGTAGTTGGACAGGGGGCTCCAAAAACATTCAGTACTTC
J gene: TRBJ2-1; V gene: TRBV3-1; clone size: many; D gene: -; CDR3 protein: CASSQAGTVREQFF; CDR3 DNA: TGTGCCAGCAGCCAAGCCGGGACGGTCCGTGAGCAGTTCTTC
J gene: TRBJ1-3; V gene: TRBV28; clone size: many; D gene: TRBD1; CDR3 protein: CASSFPGTVNTIYF; CDR3 DNA: TGTGCCAGCAGTTTCCCCGGGACAGTCAACACCATATATTTT
J gene: TRBJ2-1; V gene: TRBV28; clone size: many; D gene: TRBD2; CDR3 protein: CASSSGSGGRNEQFF; CDR3 DNA: TGTGCCAGCAGCTCGGGGAGCGGGGGGCGGAATGAGCAGTTCTTC
J gene: TRBJ2-7; V gene: TRBV15; clone size: many; D gene: TRBD1; CDR3 protein: CATSREQGYDEQYF; CDR3 DNA: TGTGCCACCAGCAGAGAACAGGGGTACGACGAGCAGTACTTC
J gene: TRBJ2-3; V gene: TRBV12-3/TRBV12-4; clone size: many; D gene: -; CDR3 protein: CASRPRGLTQYF; CDR3 DNA: TGTGCCAGCAGACCTCGGGGATTGACGCAGTATTTT
J gene: TRBJ2-3; V gene: TRBV10-2; clone size: many; D gene: -; CDR3 protein: CASSESPTGTTDTQYF; CDR3 DNA: TGCGCCAGCAGTGAGTCGCCCACCGGGACTACAGATACGCAGTATTTT
J gene: TRBJ2-7; V gene: TRBV6-1; clone size: many; D gene: -; CDR3 protein: CASSVQGYEQYF; CDR3 DNA: TGTGCCAGCAGTGTACAGGGATACGAGCAGTACTTC
J gene: TRBJ2-3; V gene: TRBV5-1; clone size: many; D gene: TRBD2; CDR3 protein: CASSLGTSGGTDTQYF; CDR3 DNA: TGCGCCAGCAGCTTAGGGACTAGCGGGGGCACAGATACGCAGTATTTT
J gene: TRBJ1-6; V gene: TRBV13; clone size: many; D gene: -; CDR3 protein: CASSGVGSPLNF; CDR3 DNA: TGTGCCAGCAGCGGGGTGGGTTCACCCCTCAACTTT
J gene: TRBJ2-3; V gene: TRBV5-1; clone size: -; D gene: -; CDR3 protein: CASSLAGDLTDTQYF; CDR3 DNA: TGCGCCAGCAGCTTGGCAGGGGACCTCACAGATACGCAGTATTTT
J gene: TRBJ1-2; V gene: TRBV5-1; clone size: many; D gene: -; CDR3 protein: CASSVDTNYGYTF; CDR3 DNA: TGCGCCAGCAGCGTCGACACGAACTATGGCTACACCTTC
J gene: TRBJ2-3; V gene: TRBV7-6; clone size: many; D gene: TRBD1; CDR3 protein: CASSARTGGVWDTQYF; CDR3 DNA: TGTGCCAGCAGCGCAAGGACAGGGGGAGTTTGGGATACGCAGTATTTT
J gene: TRBJ2-3; V gene: TRBV2; clone size: many; D gene: TRBD2; CDR3 protein: CASTVTSGGAGTQYF; CDR3 DNA: TGTGCCAGCACCGTGACTAGCGGGGGGGCCGGGACGCAGTATTTT
J gene: TRBJ2-7; V gene: TRBV6-2/TRBV6-3; clone size: many; D gene: -; CDR3 protein: CASSSPGTPREQYF; CDR3 DNA: TGTGCCAGCAGTTCCCCCGGGACCCCTCGGGAGCAGTACTTC
J gene: TRBJ1-1; V gene: TRBV6-4; clone size: many; D gene: -; CDR3 protein: CASSAAGASEAFF; CDR3 DNA: TGTGCCAGCAGTGCCGCTGGAGCATCCGAAGCTTTCTTT
J gene: TRBJ1-2; V gene: TRBV20-1; clone size: medium-sized; D gene: -; CDR3 protein: CSVTQGGGYGYTF; CDR3 DNA: TGCAGTGTAACCCAAGGGGGTGGGTATGGCTACACCTTC
J gene: TRBJ1-5; V gene: TRBV13; clone size: many; D gene: -; CDR3 protein: CASSLGGGFNQPQHF; CDR3 DNA: TGTGCCAGCAGCTTAGGGGGGGGGTTCAATCAGCCCCAGCATTTT
J gene: TRBJ1-5; V gene: TRBV18; clone size: few; D gene: -; CDR3 protein: CASSPEGKGTNQPQHF; CDR3 DNA: TGTGCCAGCTCACCAGAGGGTAAAGGGACCAATCAGCCCCAGCATTTT
J gene: TRBJ2-3; V gene: TRBV13; clone size: many; D gene: TRBD2; CDR3 protein: CASSLEDREGTQYF; CDR3 DNA: TGTGCCAGCAGCTTAGAGGACCGGGAGGGTACGCAGTATTTT
J gene: TRBJ2-3; V gene: TRBV5-6; clone size: many; D gene: -; CDR3 protein: CASSQTGTKTQYF; CDR3 DNA: TGTGCCAGCAGCCAAACCGGGACCAAAACGCAGTATTTT
J gene: TRBJ1-2; V gene: TRBV28; clone size: many; D gene: -; CDR3 protein: CASSSGQFSNYGYTF; CDR3 DNA: TGTGCCAGCAGTTCAGGACAGTTTTCTAACTATGGCTACACCTTC
J gene: TRBJ2-1; V gene: TRBV5-6; clone size: many; D gene: TRBD2; CDR3 protein: CASSLAGLAGGYNEQFF; CDR3 DNA: TGTGCCAGCAGCTTGGCCGGCCTAGCGGGGGGTTACAATGAGCAGTTCTTC
J gene: TRBJ2-7; V gene: TRBV18; clone size: few; D gene: -; CDR3 protein: CASSPMVQAAYEQYF; CDR3 DNA: TGTGCCAGCTCACCAATGGTACAGGCCGCCTACGAGCAGTACTTC
J gene: TRBJ2-7; V gene: TRBV20-1; clone size: -; D gene: TRBD1; CDR3 protein: CSAARDRVSEQYF; CDR3 DNA: TGCAGTGCTGCCCGGGACAGGGTGTCCGAGCAGTACTTC
J gene: TRBJ1-3; V gene: TRBV7-2; clone size: many; D gene: -; CDR3 protein: CASSLGGGFDGNTIYF; CDR3 DNA: TGTGCCAGCAGCTTAGGGGGAGGGTTTGATGGAAACACCATATATTTT
J gene: TRBJ2-3; V gene: TRBV6-2/TRBV6-3; clone size: many; D gene: -; CDR3 protein: CASSPRLATDTQYF; CDR3 DNA: TGTGCCAGCAGCCCGAGGTTAGCTACAGATACGCAGTATTTT
J gene: TRBJ1-4; V gene: TRBV20-1; clone size: many; D gene: -; CDR3 protein: CSARDWQGTEKLFF; CDR3 DNA: TGCAGTGCTAGAGATTGGCAGGGGACTGAAAAACTGTTTTTT
J gene: TRBJ1-2; V gene: TRBV7-9; clone size: many; D gene: -; CDR3 protein: CASSLVGTFYGYTF; CDR3 DNA: TGTGCCAGCAGCTTAGTCGGGACATTCTATGGCTACACCTTC